A single sample is the source of the 22 T cell receptor beta chains below, sequenced in a study of PD-1 blockade in classical Hodgkin lymphoma. Produced via immunoSEQ multiplex PCR; TCRdb's table is partial and in-frame only. Among about 46,000 clones listed, around three quarters were seen once. Relapse was seen in all patients after autologous stem cell transplantation, and brentuximab vedotin exposure was variable. The material was peripheral blood mononuclear cells (PBMCs), obtained before the second cycle of nivolumab. The receptors shown here come from a human donor with classical Hodgkin lymphoma.

This clone was observed a handful of times. The rearrangement links TRBV30 to TRBJ1-5; possible D gene TRBD1, 6 bases. This CDR3 has 14 amino acids. Trimming cost V 5 bases and J 0 bases, with 11 bases left between them. In germline, CDR1 is GTSNPN, CDR2 SVGIG (reference sequence). CDR3: CAWGGGYSNQPQHF. In DNA, the CDR3 is TGTGCCTGGGGGGGCGGATATAGCAATCAGCCCCAGCATTTT. The full variable domain, completed using reference TRBV30 and TRBJ1-5, is SQTIHQWPATLVQPVGSPLSLECTVEGTSNPNLYWYRQAAGRGLQLLFYSVGIGQISSEVPQNLSASRPQDRQFILSSKKLLLSDSGFYLCAWGGGYSNQPQHFGDGTRLSIL.

This chain joins TRBV18 and TRBJ2-2, with D possibly TRBD1 on 5 matching bases. Germline V lookup: CDR1 KGHSH, CDR2 LQKENI. Deletions cut 3 bases from V and 5 bases from J, with 16 bases between. The CDR3 consists of 16 residues. CDR3 nucleotides: TGTGCCAGCTCACCTCTTAGTGGGGCCCGGACCGGGGAGCTGTTTTTT. Its protein is CASSPLSGARTGELFF.

This chain uses TRBV30 with TRBJ2-3, with a weak D call TRBD2 (5 bases). This CDR3 has 15 residues. The V gene's germline CDR1 is GTSNPN and CDR2 SVGIG (reference sequence). V was shortened by 5 bases and J by 4 bases, with 19 bases between the two germline ends. The CDR3 DNA sequence: TGTGCCTGGGCCGAAGGAGTTAGCGTCTCAGATACGCAGTATTTT. As protein: CAWAEGVSVSDTQYF.

This rearrangement joins TRBV9 to TRBJ2-1; D unclear. The CDR3 loop spans 12 amino acids. Trimming cost V 4 bases and J 7 bases, with 9 bases left between them. Germline assignment: CDR1 SGDLS and CDR2 YYNGEE. CDR3 protein: CASSLYANEQFF. The CDR3 nucleotides are TGTGCCAGCAGCCTGTATGCTAATGAGCAGTTCTTC. Complete variable domain (other parts from reference TRBV9 and TRBJ2-1): DSGVTQTPKHLITATGQRVTLRCSPRSGDLSVYWYQQSLDQGLQFLIQYYNGEERAKGNILERFSAQQFPDLHSELNLSSLELGDSALYFCASSLYANEQFFGPGTRLTVL.

This clone was seen a handful of times. The rearrangement links TRBV21-1 to TRBJ1-6. TRBV21-1 is termed a pseudogene. This CDR3 has 14 residues. As DNA, the CDR3 is TGTGCCAGCAGCCAGAGGGACCGGGGCCCACCCCTCCACTTT. Its protein product is CASSQRDRGPPLHF.

This clone was counted a few times. CDR3: CASSRLAGTTDTQYF. The CDR3 nucleotides are TGTGCCAGTAGTAGACTAGCGGGAACCACAGATACGCAGTATTTT. The chain has TRBV19 and TRBJ2-3; 11 bases agree with TRBD2. CDR1 is LNHDA and CDR2 is SQIVND in the germline V gene (reference sequence). This CDR3 region has 15 residues. The V and J ends lost 4 bases and 2 bases, in that order; junction bases with no gene match: 2.

The rearrangement links TRBV6-5 to TRBJ2-7, with 11 bases identical to TRBD2. Trimming removed 4 bases from V and 6 bases from J; junction bases left unmatched: 5. The CDR3 has 14 amino acids. Germline V lookup: CDR1 MNHEY, CDR2 SVGAGI. In nucleotides, the CDR3 is TGTGCCAGCAGTTCCAATAGCGGGGGGGGCGAGCAGTACTTC. Protein sequence: CASSSNSGGGEQYF.

The chain couples TRBV9 to TRBJ2-3, with 14 bases identical to TRBD2. J lost 2 bases, V lost 7 bases, and 9 bases had no gene match. The CDR3 totals 17 residues. The V gene's germline CDR1 is SGDLS and CDR2 YYNGEE. CDR3: CASGLAGGSLDTDTQYF. The CDR3 coding sequence is TGTGCCAGCGGACTAGCGGGAGGTTCTTTAGACACAGATACGCAGTATTTT.

This clone was detected once. The chain combines TRBV28 with TRBJ1-2, with D possibly TRBD1 on 5 matching bases. The V end was cut by 2 bases, the J end by 4 bases, with 14 bases between. Germline V gene data show CDR1 as MDHEN and CDR2 as SYDVKM. The CDR3 covers 15 residues. The CDR3 sequence is CASSLEAAGGYGYTF. Written as DNA, the CDR3 is TGTGCCAGCAGTTTAGAGGCCGCTGGGGGCTATGGCTACACCTTC.

This chain links TRBV19 with TRBJ2-1, with D possibly matching TRBD2 (6 bases). Germline CDR1 reads LNHDA; CDR2 reads SQIVND (reference sequence). This CDR3 has 16 amino acids. Trimming removed 6 bases from V and 0 bases from J, with 15 bases in between. The CDR3 spells CASRASAASSYNEQFF. DNA of the CDR3: TGTGCCAGTAGGGCTAGCGCTGCGAGCTCCTACAATGAGCAGTTCTTC.

V gene TRBV6-1 combines with J gene TRBJ2-1; 7 nucleotides line up with TRBD2. Germline values: CDR1 MNHNS, CDR2 SASEGT. V was pared by 8 bases and J by 0 bases, with 1 base of the junction left unmatched. The CDR3 runs to 13 residues. The CDR3 region is CASERGSYNEQFF. Here the CDR3 DNA reads TGTGCCAGCGAGCGGGGCTCCTACAATGAGCAGTTCTTC.

In this sample, this clone turned up once. The chain has TRBV6-5 and TRBJ2-7; 11 nucleotides line up with TRBD2. Germline assignment: CDR1 MNHEY and CDR2 SVGAGI. V gave up 6 bases and J gave up 6 bases; unmatched junction bases: 7. This CDR3 has 14 amino acids. CDR3 amino acids: CASRRLAGGSEQYF. The CDR3 nucleotides read TGTGCCAGCAGACGCCTAGCGGGAGGCTCCGAGCAGTACTTC.

The chain uses TRBV10-3 and TRBJ1-5; D gene uncertain. V lost 4 bases, J lost 2 bases, and 9 bases lay in between. The CDR3 covers 14 residues. Germline loops: CDR1 ENHRY, CDR2 SYGVKD. CDR3 region: CAISGLPGNQPQHF. For the CDR3, the DNA is TGTGCCATCAGTGGGCTCCCAGGCAATCAGCCCCAGCATTTT.

The chain joins TRBV6-6 to TRBJ1-1; TRBD1 matches at 7 bases. From germline, CDR1 is MNHNY and CDR2 SVGAGI (reference sequence). Losses at the gene ends were 6 bases for V and 6 bases for J; bases not matched to a gene: 4. The CDR3 has 12 amino acids. Here the CDR3 reads CASSPGTAEAFF. The CDR3 nucleotides read TGTGCCAGCAGCCCCGGGACAGCTGAAGCTTTCTTT.

This clone was seen only a few times. The rearrangement uses TRBV19 and TRBJ1-1, with D possibly being TRBD1 (6 bases). CDR3 length equals 14 residues. Trimming stripped 5 bases from V and 4 bases from J, with 14 bases between. Germline V lookup: CDR1 LNHDA, CDR2 SQIVND (reference sequence). CDR3 residues: CASSPLQGRTEAFF. CDR3 in DNA: TGTGCCAGTAGTCCCCTCCAGGGGCGCACTGAAGCTTTCTTT.

V and J are TRBV9 and TRBJ2-1; D is ambiguous. The ends were cut back, 2 bases at V and 0 bases at J, with 9 bases in the middle. Germline loops: CDR1 SGDLS, CDR2 YYNGEE. The CDR3 sequence is 15 residues long. DNA for the CDR3: TGTGCCAGCAGCGTCGGCAGGAGCTCCTACAATGAGCAGTTCTTC. Translated, it gives CASSVGRSSYNEQFF.

This clone was found a few times. J is TRBJ2-3 and V is TRBV7-9, with D unresolved. Trimming removed 10 bases from V and 6 bases from J, with 17 bases in between. The CDR3 consists of 13 residues. Germline V CDR1 and CDR2: SEHNR, FQNEAQ (reference sequence). The DNA for the CDR3 is TGTGCCACCTCTCTCCCCCCATCGGATACGCAGTATTTT. Protein: CATSLPPSDTQYF. The full variable domain, its missing parts supplied by reference TRBV7-9 and TRBJ2-3, is DTGVSQNPRHKITKRGQNVTFRCDPISEHNRLYWYRQTLGQGPEFLTYFQNEAQLEKSRLLSDRFSAERPKGSFSTLEIQRTEQGDSAMYLCATSLPPSDTQYFGPGTRLTVL.

The chain carries TRBV7-2 and TRBJ2-3; D gene unclear. The CDR3 is made up of 11 amino acids. The germline gives CDR1 SGHTA, CDR2 FQGNSA. Trimming removed 8 bases at V and 5 bases at J, with 8 bases between. CDR3 sequence (DNA): TGTGCCAGCGCTTACTTAGATACGCAGTATTTT. Translating gives CASAYLDTQYF. Full variable domain (remainder filled in from reference TRBV7-2 and TRBJ2-3): GAGVSQSPSNKVTEKGKDVELRCDPISGHTALYWYRQSLGQGLEFLIYFQGNSAPDKSGLPSDRFSAERTGGSVSTLTIQRTQQEDSAVYLCASAYLDTQYFGPGTRLTVL.

The J gene is TRBJ1-5, the V gene TRBV10-3, with D possibly being TRBD1 (5 bases). The CDR3 has 14 amino acids. Germline V gene sequence: CDR1 ENHRY, CDR2 SYGVKD. Trimming left V 5 bases short and J 2 bases short, with 10 bases between. In nucleotides, the CDR3 is TGTGCCATCAGTAGGGACGCCCGCAATCAGCCCCAGCATTTT. This codes for CAISRDARNQPQHF.

This clone appeared a single time. J is TRBJ1-5 and V is TRBV6-1; D gene ambiguous. This CDR3 has 13 amino acids. Per germline, CDR1 MNHNS and CDR2 SASEGT. V lost 5 bases, J lost 2 bases, and 7 bases lay in between. CDR3 loop: CASSNRGNQPQHF. In nucleotides, the CDR3 is TGTGCCAGCAGTAATCGTGGCAATCAGCCCCAGCATTTT.

In this sample, this clone turned up once. The J gene is TRBJ1-3, the V gene TRBV5-1, with D maybe TRBD1 (6 bases). Germline loops: CDR1 SGHRS, CDR2 YFSETQ. The CDR3 covers 18 residues. V dropped 0 bases and J dropped 0 bases, with 16 bases sitting between them. This CDR3 is CASSLVADSYFSGNTIYF. The CDR3, as DNA: TGCGCCAGCAGCTTGGTTGCGGACAGCTACTTCTCTGGAAACACCATATATTTT. Full variable domain (outside the CDR3, taken from reference TRBV5-1 and TRBJ1-3): KAGVTQTPRYLIKTRGQQVTLSCSPISGHRSVSWYQQTPGQGLQFLFEYFSETQRNKGNFPGRFSGRQFSNSRSEMNVSTLELGDSALYLCASSLVADSYFSGNTIYFGEGSWLTVV.

V usage is TRBV6-6 and J usage is TRBJ2-1; D may be TRBD2 (6 bases). There are 15 residues in the CDR3. Between the trimmed V and J ends, which lost 4 bases and 4 bases, there was a span of 14 bases. Germline V gene data show CDR1 as MNHNY and CDR2 as SVGAGI (reference sequence). CDR3 bases: TGTGCCAGCAGTTCCCACGCAGGAGGGTACAATGAGCAGTTCTTC. Amino acid sequence: CASSSHAGGYNEQFF.